The 5 T cell receptor beta chains below were found in one sample sequenced in a study of blood T cell repertoires in COVID-19. Sequencing was performed with immunoSEQ multiplex PCR; in TCRdb, only in-frame clones are kept and a portion is missing. The sample has about 490,000 clones, over 75% seen once. The sample was peripheral blood. The receptors derive from a human donor in a cohort sampled during active COVID-19.

The gene calls are TRBV10-3 and TRBJ1-3; D unresolved. V shed 7 bases and J shed 0 bases, with 16 bases lying between them. CDR1 is ENHRY, CDR2 SYGVKD, per germline. This CDR3 is built from 16 residues. CDR3 nucleotides: TGTGCCATCACCCCCCGGTCGATATTCTCTGGAAACACCATATATTTT. It yields the protein CAITPRSIFSGNTIYF.

This rearrangement joins TRBV6-5 to TRBJ2-7; 9 bases are a match to TRBD2. The CDR3 is made up of 13 amino acids. V shed 2 bases and J 6 bases; nucleotides not matched to a gene: 2. Germline loops: CDR1 MNHEY, CDR2 SVGAGI. Here the CDR3 DNA reads TGTGCCAGCAGTTACCTAGCGGGACGCGAGCAGTACTTC. Translation: CASSYLAGREQYF.

The chain links TRBV19 to TRBJ2-1, with 13 positions matching TRBD2. The V gene end was trimmed by 7 bases and the J gene end by 8 bases; junction bases not matched to a gene: 14. Germline V gene data show CDR1 as LNHDA and CDR2 as SQIVND (reference sequence). The CDR3 consists of 17 residues. CDR3 sequence: CASTLFGGTSGIYEQFF. CDR3 nucleotides: TGTGCCAGTACTTTATTCGGTGGGACTAGCGGGATCTATGAGCAGTTCTTC.

The chain is built from TRBV5-6 and TRBJ1-6, with D unclear. The CDR3 has 14 amino acids. Germline V gene sequence: CDR1 SGHDT, CDR2 YYEEEE. Trimming took off 4 bases at V and 9 bases at J, with 14 bases between the two ends. The CDR3 reads CASSLPSVSSPLHF. DNA of the CDR3: TGTGCCAGCAGCCTACCCAGCGTTTCTTCACCCCTCCACTTT.

This sequence joins TRBV5-4 and TRBJ2-2; tentatively, D is TRBD1 (5 bases). CDR3 length: 16 amino acids. V gave up 0 bases and J gave up 2 bases, with 11 bases separating them. Germline V gene sequence: CDR1 SGHNT, CDR2 YYREEE (reference sequence). The CDR3 reads CASSLEDIYNTGELFF. In DNA, the CDR3 is TGTGCCAGCAGCTTGGAGGACATTTATAACACCGGGGAGCTGTTTTTT.